This T cell receptor (beta chain) came from a study of T cells expressing NK-cell markers. Study-level information: According to the study, TCR beta repertoires originated from sorted CD3+CD56+NKG2C+, CD3+CD56+NKG2C- and CD3+CD56-NKG2C+ T cells. Eight donors were sequenced, of whom seven were HCMV-seropositive, while the remaining one was HCMV-seronegative.

The CDR3 has 12 residues. CDR1 and CDR2 from the germline V gene are SGHTA and FQGNSA. 5'RACE template switching with UMIs produced the TCR beta cDNA. Each CDR3 protein gets one entry in TCRdb, which reprocessed the 5' RACE reads and gives no DNA. The sample is made up of 200,000 to 300,000 distinct CDR3 sequences, and the top ten hold approximately 0.42% of it. The sequence came from a man between 18 and 35 years old in good health. V gene TRBV7-2 combines with J gene TRBJ2-3. What was sequenced was blood T cells: a sorted CD56 or NKG2C T cell subset, CD4+ or CD8+ T cells, or bulk PBMC T cells (not recorded which). CDR3 loop: CASSTHTDTQYF.